This entry describes one TCR beta chain. This clonotype was found a few times. The antigen this receptor binds is unknown. No much larger clone is present one base from it, and per-base qualities are unavailable. The library was made by 5' RACE. Sequencing took place on a NextSeq 500. The TCR library protocol attached unique molecular identifiers to individual cDNA molecules to correct for sequencing error and PCR bias. Both TCR alpha and beta chains were sequenced, and tight co-correlation was observed between alpha and beta sequence abundances in each sample. As for the authors' bioinformatics: Decombinator V4 was used to annotate TCR sequences for V gene, J gene and CDR3. Expanded TCRs were defined as changing significantly between any two time points under a Poisson model with p below 0.0001. Abundances of TCRs were expressed as counts per million after normalisation to the total number of TCRs sequenced in each sample. TRAV1-2 paired with TRAJ12, TRAJ20 or TRAJ33 defined MAIT TCRs, while TRAV10 paired with TRAJ18 defined iNKT TCRs. VDJdb, accessed 1 November 2021, was searched for CMV, EBV and SARS-CoV-2 annotated TCRs, with TCRs annotated for multiple antigens excluded. TCRdb reworked the public reads: Q25 trimming with fastp, MiXCR clone assembly, productive beta chains retained. Rows with one shared CDR3 protein collapse into an entry with the most common genes and DNA. TCRdb's processing, not the authors', yielded these V and J calls. This sample has approximately 65,000 distinct CDR3 sequences in its table, and approximately 11% of those were observed once. 6.4% of the sample comes from the top ten.

The data belong to a study of early T cells in non-severe SARS-CoV-2 infection listed by TCRdb under 2021. With respect to the entire study: Because TCR sequencing relied on bulk RNA taken from unsorted whole blood, pairing of alpha and beta chains was not possible. Overall study outcomes, separate from this receptor: VDJdb matching was skewed toward anti-spike CD8 responses and likely underestimated virus-specific expansions by missing private and CD4 specificities.

Set within a cohort of healthcare workers in London, UK, this nested case-control study involved weekly PCR testing of nasopharyngeal swabs along with blood sampling. Healthcare workers were recruited between 23 and 31 March 2020, during the week of the UK lockdown, and were followed weekly for up to roughly 16 weeks. Including cysteine and phenylalanine, the CDR3 has 14 amino acids. Kept here is only the CDR3 DNA, which spans 42 bases and is read in frame from base 1. V is pared back by 1 base and J by 5 bases, with 9 bases lying between the germline termini. For CDR1 and CDR2, the germline V gene lists SGHVS and FNYEAQ.

This receptor was identified in an adult who was a healthcare worker with PCR-confirmed SARS-CoV-2 infection or an uninfected control (not recorded which). The sequencing sample was made of whole blood. The rearrangement combines TRBV7-6 with TRBJ1-5; the D gene is not confidently resolved. The CDR3 sequence is CASSLGWGYQPQHF. The DNA is as follows: TGTGCCAGCAGCTTAGGGTGGGGTTATCAGCCCCAGCATTTT.